This T cell receptor (beta chain) derives from a study of cytomegalovirus exposure and HLA in healthy donors. Of note for this clone: Its antigen is unidentified.

The CDR3 loop spans 13 amino acids. Germline-derived CDR1 and CDR2 are SGHRS and YFSETQ. V shed 9 bases, J shed 1 base, and the junction held 6 bases outside the gene matches. Overall study findings and caveats: For most subjects, TCR beta sequences were reported to predict HLA-A and HLA-B alleles with accuracy. The authors assumed roughly uniform sequencing depth across donors for presence/absence analyses. The likely origin of a cluster of highly shared sequence variants was a sequencing artifact.

It was with 60 Vbeta and 13 Jbeta primers that the PCR ran. Clones were sequenced by immunoSEQ multiplex PCR, and TCRdb holds only the in-frame ones, with some missing. Of 110,000 or so clones in the sample, roughly four fifths are singletons; the top ten hold around 1.2%. Donors likely had unrecorded immune exposures despite being nominally healthy when sampled. The chain carries TRBV5-1 and TRBJ2-5; the match to TRBD2 covers 7 bases. Sequencing was carried out using PBMCs. This TCR was recovered from a man aged 35 to 55 in good health and CMV-seronegative. This CDR3 is CATQAGTQETQYF. DNA for the CDR3: TGCGCCACTCAAGCGGGAACCCAAGAGACCCAGTACTTC.